The sequence of this TCR beta chain was determined in a study of cytomegalovirus exposure and HLA in healthy donors. With respect to this clone: Its antigen is unknown.

Study-level findings and limits: The study reported that TCR beta sequences accurately predicted HLA-A and HLA-B alleles in most subjects. According to reports, the classifier identified cytomegalovirus status with high specificity and sensitivity.

With 60 Vbeta and 13 Jbeta primers, the PCR was carried out. How the authors handled the data: Among the unique TCR beta chains that a later analysis counted, about 81 million in all, roughly 11 million were shared. Some clones are missing from TCRdb's copy, which holds only in-frame ones; the method was immunoSEQ multiplex PCR. V, J and clone size were drawn from that table, and D and trimming were deduced from the DNA. This table has about 100,000 clones, 70% to 75% appearing once. The V gene's germline CDR1 is MNHEY and CDR2 SMNVEV (reference sequence). V lost 3 bases, J lost 2 bases, and 3 bases stayed unmatched. The CDR3 is 15 amino acids.

The sample was PBMCs. The receptor was derived from a man aged 35 to 55 in good health and CMV-seronegative. J is TRBJ2-7 and V is TRBV27; TRBD1 aligns across 11 bases. The CDR3 region is CASSFLGQGAYEQYF. As DNA, the CDR3 is TGTGCCAGCAGTTTTTTGGGACAGGGGGCCTACGAGCAGTACTTC.